This T cell receptor beta chain was profiled in a study of T cell clonality in common variable immunodeficiency. Trimming took off 9 bases at V and 4 bases at J, with 11 bases between the two ends. The CDR3 is 12 residues long. Germline values: CDR1 MNHEY, CDR2 SVGEGT. At least ten counts were recorded for this clone. The read falls 3 residues short of the CDR3 end, and the missing part is taken from the germline J gene. The data were produced by immunoSEQ multiplex PCR, yet TCRdb's version contains in-frame clones alone and is incomplete. The sample has about 74,000 clones, none seen only once. The source material was peripheral blood mononuclear cells. This chain joins TRBV6-2 or TRBV6-3 and TRBJ2-3; D is undetermined. This clonotype was obtained from a person aged 18 to 70 in good health. CDR3 bases read: TGTGCCAGTAAATCGGTTTCAGATACG. Protein product: CASKSVSDT. The whole CDR3 protein reads CASKSVSDTQYF.